The clone carrying this T cell receptor (beta chain) was counted a few times. What it recognizes is unknown. TCRdb fed the 5' RACE reads into MiXCR, producing one record per CDR3 protein. Here the sample spans over 130,000 distinct CDR3 sequences, about 7.7% being singletons. The record originates from a study of T cells after yellow fever vaccination. Study-wide context: Preparation used SMART-Seq v4 Ultra Low Input for the low-cell-number fractions. Study findings and constraints: Most primary-vaccination clones reappeared after the booster (about 97% CD4, 75% to 90% CD8).

The source material was CD4+ T cells sorted from PBMCs, sampled 5 days after the yellow fever booster vaccination. This receptor was identified in a man aged 25-40 years who received the YFV17D yellow fever vaccine.

The CDR3 loop reads CSAPSGGGETQYF. DNA for the CDR3: TGCAGTGCTCCTAGCGGAGGGGGGGAGACCCAGTACTTC. The chain uses TRBV20-1 and TRBJ2-5, with D maybe TRBD2 (7 bases). V lost 5 bases, J lost 5 bases, and 15 bases lay in between. CDR3 length equals 13 residues. Germline V lookup: CDR1 DFQATT, CDR2 SNEGSKA (reference sequence).